The 24 T cell receptor beta chains presented below share a single source sample, sequenced in a study of cytomegalovirus exposure and HLA in healthy donors. Sequencing used immunoSEQ multiplex PCR; TCRdb keeps in-frame clones, though not all of them. The sample lists over 150,000 clones; 86% were seen once. Source material: PBMCs. The receptors originated from a human donor in good health.

The chain couples TRBV28 to TRBJ2-7; TRBD1 matches at 9 bases. The CDR3 length is 15 residues. V shed 8 bases, J shed 4 bases, and the junction held 12 bases outside the gene matches. Per germline, CDR1 MDHEN and CDR2 SYDVKM. CDR3 residues: CASESPGTGRYEQYF. For the CDR3, the DNA is TGTGCCAGCGAATCGCCTGGGACAGGGAGGTACGAGCAGTACTTC.

The genes are TRBV9 and TRBJ2-1; D possibly corresponds to TRBD1 (5 bases). Trimming pared 0 bases from V and 5 bases from J, leaving 18 bases between. Germline V CDR1 and CDR2: SGDLS, YYNGEE. This CDR3 is 17 amino acids long. In nucleotides, the CDR3 is TGTGCCAGCAGCGTAGATAGGGCCAGGGCGGTTCACAATGAGCAGTTCTTC. Protein: CASSVDRARAVHNEQFF.

V is TRBV25-1 and J is TRBJ2-7; weak D call: TRBD1 (6 bases). The germline V gene encodes CDR1 MGHDK and CDR2 SYGVNS. V was cut by 8 bases and J by 1 base, with 15 bases left in between. This CDR3 region has 14 residues. Written as DNA, the CDR3 is TGTGCCAGCGCAGACCAACAGGGTTCCTACGAGCAGTACTTC. It yields the protein CASADQQGSYEQYF.

This chain connects TRBV5-6 to TRBJ2-5; D might be TRBD2 (6 bases). V gave up 2 bases and J gave up 0 bases, with 11 bases separating them. Germline V gene lookup returns CDR1 SGHDT and CDR2 YYEEEE. The CDR3 covers 15 residues. The CDR3 DNA follows: TGTGCCAGCAGCTTCCTCCGGGGGTACCAAGAGACCCAGTACTTC. This gives the protein CASSFLRGYQETQYF.

The chain couples TRBV19 to TRBJ1-1; D unresolved. CDR1 and CDR2 from the germline V gene are LNHDA and SQIVND (reference sequence). The V end was cut by 5 bases, the J end by 4 bases, with 14 bases between. CDR3 length: 14 residues. Here the CDR3 reads CASSGGFRGTEAFF. The CDR3 nucleotides are TGTGCCAGTAGTGGCGGGTTCCGAGGCACTGAAGCTTTCTTT.

This clone was seen more than once but under ten times. V is TRBV5-1 and J is TRBJ2-2; 8 bases match TRBD2. CDR1 and CDR2 (germline): SGHRS, YFSETQ. CDR3 length equals 17 residues. J lost 6 bases, V lost 0 bases, and 10 bases had no gene match. This CDR3 is CASSLAGREGVSGELFF. The CDR3 DNA is TGCGCCAGCAGCTTGGCCGGACGGGAGGGTGTATCCGGGGAGCTGTTTTTT.

The chain carries TRBV6-1 and TRBJ2-3; TRBD1 matches 7 bases. The ends lost 6 bases at V and 3 bases at J; junction bases unmatched: 3. CDR1 MNHNS and CDR2 SASEGT come from the germline V gene. This CDR3 spans 13 amino acids. CDR3 DNA sequence: TGTGCCAGCAGCCGACAGGGAACAGATACGCAGTATTTT. Amino acid sequence: CASSRQGTDTQYF.

This chain links TRBV28 with TRBJ1-5; D is perhaps TRBD1 (6 bases). Trimming took 2 bases from V and 7 from J, leaving 18 bases between them. Germline V CDR1 and CDR2: MDHEN, SYDVKM. The CDR3 runs 16 residues. In DNA, the CDR3 is TGTGCCAGCAGTTTAAGGGACTACAGGAGGGGGCAGCCCCAGCATTTT. Encoded protein: CASSLRDYRRGQPQHF.

The chain links TRBV6-5 to TRBJ1-1, with a tentative D call TRBD1 (5 bases). Germline values: CDR1 MNHEY, CDR2 SVGAGI. Trimming cost V 4 bases and J 6 bases, with 21 bases left between them. This CDR3 region has 16 residues. The CDR3 protein is CASSSLGATAGAEAFF. For the CDR3, the DNA is TGTGCCAGCAGTTCCCTAGGGGCAACGGCGGGGGCTGAAGCTTTCTTT.

J is TRBJ2-1 and V is TRBV19, with 7 bases that match TRBD1. The CDR3 covers 14 residues. In germline, CDR1 is LNHDA, CDR2 SQIVND (reference sequence). V shed 5 bases, J shed 15 bases, and the junction held 16 bases outside the gene matches. CDR3 DNA: TGTGCCAGTAGTGCTACCGGGACAGCCCGTTCATCGTTCTTC. This gives the protein CASSATGTARSSFF.

This clone was seen only a few times. This chain connects TRBV27 to TRBJ1-5; D gene uncertain. V was trimmed by 5 bases and J by 4 bases, leaving 15 bases between them. Germline V CDR1 and CDR2: MNHEY, SMNVEV (reference sequence). The CDR3 is 15 amino acids. Written as DNA, the CDR3 is TGTGCCAGCAGTCCAACGCCCGGCAGGAATCAGCCCCAGCATTTT. Protein: CASSPTPGRNQPQHF.

The rearrangement links TRBV29-1 to TRBJ1-2; TRBD1 matches at 10 bases. CDR1 SQVTM and CDR2 ANQGSEA come from the germline V gene. CDR3 length: 13 amino acids. The V and J ends lost 6 bases and 0 bases, in that order; junction bases with no gene match: 1. The CDR3 nucleotides are TGCAGCGTGGGACAGGGGACTAACTATGGCTACACCTTC. Translating gives CSVGQGTNYGYTF.

The chain links TRBV5-4 to TRBJ2-3; the D is unclear. In germline, CDR1 is SGHNT, CDR2 YYREEE (reference sequence). V lost 0 bases and J 3 bases, leaving 2 bases between the germline ends. CDR3 size: 12 residues. The CDR3 DNA is TGTGCCAGCAGCTTGGCGACAGATACGCAGTATTTT. Translating it yields CASSLATDTQYF.

This clone appeared a few times. The J gene is TRBJ2-7, the V gene TRBV30; 11 bases fit TRBD1. The CDR3 totals 11 residues. With 8 bases clipped from V and 6 bases from J, the junction kept 3 bases outside the gene matches. Germline CDR1 GTSNPN, CDR2 SVGIG (reference sequence). The CDR3 spells CAGTGGGEQYF. CDR3 bases: TGTGCCGGGACAGGGGGAGGCGAGCAGTACTTC.

The V and J genes are TRBV18 and TRBJ2-1; D is perhaps TRBD2 (5 bases). Germline V gene sequence: CDR1 KGHSH, CDR2 LQKENI. V lost 3 bases, J lost 5 bases, and 14 bases lay in between. This CDR3 has 15 residues. The CDR3 DNA reads as TGTGCCAGCTCACCCGGGAACTACCCGGACAATGAGCAGTTCTTC. Amino acids: CASSPGNYPDNEQFF.

The CDR3 DNA sequence: TGTGCCAGCAGACGGGTTGGGAACTATGGCTACACCTTC. Residues: CASRRVGNYGYTF. V gene TRBV27 combines with J gene TRBJ1-2; D not certain. Germline V CDR1 and CDR2: MNHEY, SMNVEV (reference sequence). The V end lost 6 bases, the J end lost 2 bases, and 10 bases lay between the germline ends. CDR3 length equals 13 residues.

This clone was seen more than once but under ten times. V and J are TRBV10-3 and TRBJ2-7; a weak D match, TRBD2 (6 bases). The germline V gene encodes CDR1 ENHRY and CDR2 SYGVKD. V was clipped by 10 bases and J by 6 bases, with 22 bases between them. The CDR3 sequence is 14 residues long. CDR3 loop: CATGPAGPLVEQYF. CDR3 coding DNA: TGTGCCACGGGCCCGGCGGGGCCCCTAGTCGAGCAGTACTTC.

The gene calls are TRBV5-1 and TRBJ2-7; D is possibly TRBD1 (6 bases). From germline, CDR1 is SGHRS and CDR2 YFSETQ. Trimming took off 4 bases at V and 2 bases at J, with 10 bases between the two ends. CDR3 length: 13 amino acids. The chain's CDR3 is CASSLRDTYEQYF. CDR3 bases: TGCGCCAGCAGCCTGAGGGACACCTACGAGCAGTACTTC.

This clone was picked up one time. CDR3 sequence reads: CASSIEPQHF. The CDR3 DNA reads as TGTGCCAGCAGTATAGAGCCCCAGCATTTT. The rearrangement joins TRBV28 to TRBJ1-5; D remains unclear. The CDR3 extends over 10 amino acids. Germline loops: CDR1 MDHEN, CDR2 SYDVKM. The germline V and J ends were trimmed by 5 bases and 8 bases, with 4 bases remaining between them. The variable domain in full, with the rest retrieved from reference TRBV28 and TRBJ1-5, is DVKVTQSSRYLVKRTGEKVFLECVQDMDHENMFWYRQDPGLGLRLIYFSYDVKMKEKGDIPEGYSVSREKKERFSLILESASTNQTSMYLCASSIEPQHFGDGTRLSIL.

This chain joins TRBV5-6 and TRBJ2-7, with 9 positions matching TRBD1. With V trimmed by 3 bases and J by 5 bases, 9 bases remained unmatched. The germline V gene has CDR1 SGHDT and CDR2 YYEEEE. The CDR3 consists of 15 residues. CDR3 sequence reads: CASSSPGQGHNEQYF. As DNA, the CDR3 is TGTGCCAGCAGCTCACCGGGACAGGGCCATAACGAGCAGTACTTC.

This chain links TRBV7-3 with TRBJ2-7; TRBD1 agrees at 7 bases. Germline CDR1 SGHTA, CDR2 FQGTGA. The CDR3 is made up of 17 amino acids. With V trimmed by 1 base and J by 2 bases, 11 bases remained unmatched. CDR3 DNA: TGTGCCAGCAGCTTAATGGGGGACAGTCAGACCCCCTACGAGCAGTACTTC. Protein sequence: CASSLMGDSQTPYEQYF.

The CDR3 nucleotides are TGTGCCAGCAGCTTATTACCACAGGGCACCATCCGCGGCTACACCTTC. It codes for CASSLLPQGTIRGYTF. V gene TRBV7-2 combines with J gene TRBJ1-2, with D possibly TRBD1 on 6 matching bases. V gave up 2 bases and J gave up 8 bases, with 21 bases separating them. Germline values: CDR1 SGHTA, CDR2 FQGNSA. This CDR3 contains 16 residues. The entire variable domain, with the rest obtained from reference TRBV7-2 and TRBJ1-2, is as follows: GAGVSQSPSNKVTEKGKDVELRCDPISGHTALYWYRQSLGQGLEFLIYFQGNSAPDKSGLPSDRFSAERTGGSVSTLTIQRTQQEDSAVYLCASSLLPQGTIRGYTFGSGTRLTVV.

This chain links TRBV28 with TRBJ2-7; 8 positions match TRBD1. From germline, CDR1 is MDHEN and CDR2 SYDVKM. J lost 6 bases, V lost 3 bases, and 7 bases had no gene match. The CDR3 extends over 14 amino acids. CDR3 in amino acids: CASSFWTGRSEQYF. The CDR3 nucleotides read TGTGCCAGCAGTTTCTGGACAGGGAGAAGCGAGCAGTACTTC. The full variable domain, its missing parts supplied by reference TRBV28 and TRBJ2-7, is DVKVTQSSRYLVKRTGEKVFLECVQDMDHENMFWYRQDPGLGLRLIYFSYDVKMKEKGDIPEGYSVSREKKERFSLILESASTNQTSMYLCASSFWTGRSEQYFGPGTRLTVT.

This rearrangement joins TRBV7-2 to TRBJ1-1; a possible D gene is TRBD1 (6 bases). Germline V gene lookup returns CDR1 SGHTA and CDR2 FQGNSA. The CDR3 extends over 14 amino acids. The V end was cut by 5 bases, the J end by 1 base, with 11 bases between. CDR3 nucleotides: TGTGCCAGCAGCATAGGACAGTGGAACACTGAAGCTTTCTTT. Amino acid sequence: CASSIGQWNTEAFF.